This T cell receptor (beta chain) came from a study of CD8+ T cells in alopecia areata. From germline, CDR1 is LNHDA and CDR2 SQIVND (reference sequence). V was trimmed by 5 bases and J by 3 bases, leaving 14 bases between them. The CDR3 runs 15 residues. Extracted from the samples, RNA was reverse transcribed into cDNA to serve as the sequencing template. The data were produced by immunoSEQ multiplex PCR, yet TCRdb's version contains in-frame clones alone and is incomplete. The table shows 110,000 or so clones, with 56% occurring only once. Treatment of the sample: oral pan-JAK inhibitor, 5-10 mg twice daily.

J is TRBJ1-5 and V is TRBV19, with a weak D call TRBD1 (6 bases). Sequenced material: CD4+ T cells sorted from blood, taken at week 24, from a patient treated with tofacitinib. The clonotype originates from a human donor with alopecia areata. The CDR3 DNA follows: TGTGCCAGTAGTTCTTCCGGGACATACAATCAGCCCCAGCATTTT. Protein sequence: CASSSSGTYNQPQHF.